The 22 T cell receptor beta chains below were found in one sample sequenced in a study of blood T cell repertoires in COVID-19 (dated by TCRdb to about 2020). Receptor amplification or capture employed the immunoSEQ multiplex PCR assay. TCRdb obtained this table from immuneACCESS and retained in-frame rearrangements with V and J assigned. These tables miss some clones; where compared with another copy, unresolved V genes account for less than half of the shortfall, and the remainder is unexplained. For this sample there are some 58,000 clones; just over 90% appear just once. Of the sample, about 6% falls within the top ten clones. The specimen sequenced was peripheral blood. These receptors were obtained from a man aged 35 to 55 with acute or convalescent COVID-19.

This chain connects TRBV14 to TRBJ1-5; D is undetermined. The V and J ends lost 0 bases and 6 bases respectively, with 6 bases between them. Germline CDR1 SGHDN, CDR2 FVKESK. CDR3 length equals 13 residues. The CDR3 loop is CASSQEEGQPQHF. DNA for the CDR3: TGTGCCAGCAGCCAAGAGGAGGGTCAGCCCCAGCATTTT.

J is TRBJ1-4 and V is TRBV14; 9 positions agree with TRBD1. This CDR3 comprises 16 residues. V was pared by 5 bases and J by 3 bases, with 7 bases of the junction left unmatched. Germline lookup yields CDR1 SGHDN and CDR2 FVKESK. The CDR3 nucleotides are TGTGCCAGCAGCGGTAACAGGGGGCATCCTAATGAAAAACTGTTTTTT. Residues: CASSGNRGHPNEKLFF.

The CDR3 DNA reads as TGTGCCAGCAGTGCAGTAGCGGGAGGGCCCAATGAGCAGTTCTTC. It specifies CASSAVAGGPNEQFF. V is TRBV25-1 and J is TRBJ2-1, with 11 bases aligning to TRBD2. V dropped 4 bases and J dropped 6; count of bases not matched to a gene: 5. In germline, CDR1 is MGHDK, CDR2 SYGVNS. CDR3 length: 15 residues.

The CDR3 coding sequence is TGTGCCAGCACTCGTAGCGGTTACACCGGGGAGCTGTTTTTT. Translated, it gives CASTRSGYTGELFF. This chain connects TRBV27 to TRBJ2-2, with D perhaps TRBD2 (6 bases). The germline V and J ends were trimmed by 7 bases and 3 bases, with 12 bases remaining between them. Germline V gene lookup returns CDR1 MNHEY and CDR2 SMNVEV (reference sequence). The CDR3 covers 14 residues.

As concerns this clone: Other DNA sequences in the same sample also yield this CDR3. V and J are TRBV9 and TRBJ1-2; TRBD1 matches at 8 bases. The germline gives CDR1 SGDLS, CDR2 YYNGEE. This CDR3 spans 14 amino acids. V shed 4 bases, J shed 4 bases, and the junction held 6 bases outside the gene matches. The CDR3 here is CASSSRQGSYGYTF. The CDR3 nucleotides read TGTGCCAGCAGCTCTCGACAGGGGAGCTATGGCTACACCTTC.

The chain has TRBV12-5 and TRBJ2-1; TRBD2 agrees at 12 bases. V lost 6 bases, J lost 0 bases, and 9 bases stayed unmatched. Germline V CDR1 and CDR2: LGHNT, FRNRAP. The CDR3 length is 18 residues. CDR3 sequence: CASGSWTSGISSYNEQFF. CDR3 nucleotide sequence: TGTGCTAGTGGCTCTTGGACTAGCGGGATATCCTCCTACAATGAGCAGTTCTTC.

This chain connects TRBV27 to TRBJ1-4; maybe TRBD1 (5 bases). Germline CDR1 and CDR2: MNHEY and SMNVEV (reference sequence). This CDR3 region has 15 residues. V lost 8 bases to trimming and J lost 8 bases, with 21 bases between them. CDR3 amino acids: CASRRAPLSGEKLFF. The CDR3 nucleotides are TGTGCCAGCCGCAGGGCGCCTTTAAGTGGCGAAAAACTGTTTTTT.

The V and J genes are TRBV25-1 and TRBJ2-5, with 13 bases identical to TRBD2. Germline CDR1 and CDR2: MGHDK and SYGVNS. The junction had 5 bases not matched to a gene; V was cut back by 2 bases and J by 2 bases. The CDR3 consists of 17 residues. CDR3 protein: CASSERTSGRDQETQYF. CDR3 nucleotides: TGTGCCAGCAGTGAACGGACTAGCGGGAGAGATCAAGAGACCCAGTACTTC.

The rearrangement links TRBV5-1 to TRBJ1-5; TRBD1 matches 10 bases. The V segment lost 4 bases and the J segment 6 bases; nucleotides outside the gene matches: 4. The germline gives CDR1 SGHRS, CDR2 YFSETQ. There are 14 residues in the CDR3. The CDR3 loop is CASSRDRGGQPQHF. CDR3 nucleotides: TGCGCCAGCAGCAGGGACAGGGGAGGTCAGCCCCAGCATTTT.

V usage is TRBV5-1 and J usage is TRBJ1-6; D gene unclear. The germline V and J ends were trimmed by 0 bases and 9 bases, with 16 bases remaining between them. The CDR3 covers 16 residues. Germline CDR1 and CDR2: SGHRS and YFSETQ. The DNA for the CDR3 is TGCGCCAGCAGCTTGGCCATGGCCAGGTTAGGTTCACCCCTCCACTTT. Translated: CASSLAMARLGSPLHF.

J is TRBJ1-6 and V is TRBV30; a weak D match, TRBD1 (6 bases). The CDR3 runs 13 residues. Trimming removed 7 bases at V and 5 bases at J, with 12 bases between. Germline V gene data show CDR1 as GTSNPN and CDR2 as SVGIG (reference sequence). The CDR3 DNA reads TGTGCCTCCCTAACAGGGAATAATTCACCCCTCCACTTT. Translation gives CASLTGNNSPLHF.

The chain couples TRBV11-2 to TRBJ2-7, with 7 bases matching TRBD1. Unmatched junction bases numbered 3, after V lost 1 base and J lost 0 bases. CDR3 length equals 15 residues. Germline CDR1 reads SGHAT; CDR2 reads FQNNGV. DNA of the CDR3: TGTGCCAGCAGCTTAGTGGGGGACAGCTCCTACGAGCAGTACTTC. Its protein product is CASSLVGDSSYEQYF.

The chain uses TRBV4-2 and TRBJ1-5; D remains unclear. The CDR3 totals 14 residues. Trimming pared 0 bases from V and 7 bases from J, leaving 10 bases between. Looked up from germline, CDR1 is LGHNA and CDR2 is YNFKEQ. This chain's CDR3 is CASSQENFGQPQHF. CDR3 coding DNA: TGTGCCAGCAGCCAAGAAAATTTTGGCCAGCCCCAGCATTTT.

The chain combines TRBV27 with TRBJ2-7; TRBD2 agrees at 13 bases. CDR1 and CDR2 (germline): MNHEY, SMNVEV (reference sequence). The J segment lost 4 bases and the V segment lost 6 bases, leaving 6 bases of the junction unmatched. CDR3 length equals 15 residues. The CDR3: CASRSQGLAGYEQYF. CDR3 nucleotides: TGTGCCAGCAGATCCCAGGGACTAGCGGGGTACGAGCAGTACTTC.

The chain carries TRBV20-1 and TRBJ1-1; D call uncertain. This CDR3 is built from 13 residues. CDR1 and CDR2 from the germline V gene are DFQATT and SNEGSKA (reference sequence). The germline V and J ends were trimmed by 3 bases and 5 bases, with 13 bases remaining between them. CDR3 nucleotides: TGCAGTGCTAGTGGGCAGGTAGGAACTGAAGCTTTCTTT. Translation gives CSASGQVGTEAFF.

V and J are TRBV27 and TRBJ1-5, with D maybe TRBD1 (5 bases). Germline V gene data show CDR1 as MNHEY and CDR2 as SMNVEV (reference sequence). V lost 8 bases to trimming and J lost 6 bases, with 17 bases between them. CDR3 length: 14 residues. CDR3 protein: CASGGGGSIQPQHF. The CDR3 coding sequence is TGTGCCAGCGGGGGAGGAGGGTCGATTCAGCCCCAGCATTTT.

The V call is TRBV30, the J call TRBJ1-1, with D perhaps TRBD1 (5 bases). The germline V and J ends were trimmed by 5 bases and 4 bases, with 11 bases remaining between them. CDR3 size: 12 residues. From germline, CDR1 is GTSNPN and CDR2 SVGIG (reference sequence). The CDR3 loop is CAWGDSGTEAFF. The CDR3 bases are TGTGCCTGGGGTGACAGTGGCACTGAAGCTTTCTTT.

The chain is built from TRBV6-6 and TRBJ2-7; 9 bases are a match to TRBD1. The V gene's germline CDR1 is MNHNY and CDR2 SVGAGI (reference sequence). There are 14 residues in the CDR3. With V trimmed by 9 bases and J by 4 bases, 10 bases remained unmatched. CDR3 in DNA: TGTGCCAGTTCTTTGGGGGGACAGGGTTACGAGCAGTACTTC. It translates to CASSLGGQGYEQYF.

The chain combines TRBV18 with TRBJ2-7; weak D call: TRBD1 (6 bases). Germline lookup yields CDR1 KGHSH and CDR2 LQKENI. Trimming removed 6 bases at V and 2 bases at J, with 11 bases between. This CDR3 is 13 amino acids long. CDR3 in DNA: TGTGCCAGCTCGCCTTCAGGGGCCTACGAGCAGTACTTC. Protein sequence: CASSPSGAYEQYF.

This sequence joins TRBV7-2 and TRBJ2-2; the D is unclear. The CDR3 runs to 14 residues. Deletions cut 0 bases from V and 5 bases from J, with 7 bases between. In germline, CDR1 is SGHTA, CDR2 FQGNSA. CDR3 nucleotide sequence: TGTGCCAGCAGCTTAGCGCGGCTTACCGGGGAGCTGTTTTTT. This gives the protein CASSLARLTGELFF.

The chain uses TRBV5-5 and TRBJ2-7, with a possible D match to TRBD1 (5 bases). Germline-derived CDR1 and CDR2 are SGHKS and YYEKEE (reference sequence). This CDR3 has 11 residues. V was trimmed by 3 bases and J by 5 bases, leaving 6 bases between them. The CDR3 loop reads CASSWGNEQYF. DNA of the CDR3: TGTGCCAGCAGCTGGGGCAACGAGCAGTACTTC.

The chain couples TRBV9 to TRBJ1-1; D not resolved. V lost 0 bases to trimming and J lost 4 bases, with 7 bases between them. This CDR3 has 13 amino acids. Germline CDR1 SGDLS, CDR2 YYNGEE. DNA of the CDR3: TGTGCCAGCAGCGTAGTTCCAGGCACTGAAGCTTTCTTT. It encodes CASSVVPGTEAFF.